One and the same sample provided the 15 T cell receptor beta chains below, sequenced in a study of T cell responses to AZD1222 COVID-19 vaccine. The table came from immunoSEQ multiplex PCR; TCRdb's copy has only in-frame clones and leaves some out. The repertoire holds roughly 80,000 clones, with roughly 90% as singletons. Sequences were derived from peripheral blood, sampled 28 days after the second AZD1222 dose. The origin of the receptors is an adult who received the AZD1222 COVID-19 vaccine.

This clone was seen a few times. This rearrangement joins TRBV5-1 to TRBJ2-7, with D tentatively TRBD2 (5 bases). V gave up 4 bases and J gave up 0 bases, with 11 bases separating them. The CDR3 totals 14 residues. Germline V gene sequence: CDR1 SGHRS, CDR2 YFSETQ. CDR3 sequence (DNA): TGCGCCAGCAGCGTCGGACTGAGCTCCTACGAGCAGTACTTC. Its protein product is CASSVGLSSYEQYF.

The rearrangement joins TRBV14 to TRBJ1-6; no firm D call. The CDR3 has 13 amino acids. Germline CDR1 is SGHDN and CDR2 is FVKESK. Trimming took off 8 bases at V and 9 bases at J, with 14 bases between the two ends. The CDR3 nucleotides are TGTGCCAGCTCCTACGGTGGGTTTTCACCCCTCCACTTT. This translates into CASSYGGFSPLHF.

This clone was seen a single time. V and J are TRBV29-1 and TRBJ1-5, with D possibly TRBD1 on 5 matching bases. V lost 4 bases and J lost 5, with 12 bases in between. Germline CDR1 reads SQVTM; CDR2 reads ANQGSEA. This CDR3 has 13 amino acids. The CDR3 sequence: CSVGRDSYQPQHF. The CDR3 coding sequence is TGCAGCGTTGGCCGGGACTCCTATCAGCCCCAGCATTTT.

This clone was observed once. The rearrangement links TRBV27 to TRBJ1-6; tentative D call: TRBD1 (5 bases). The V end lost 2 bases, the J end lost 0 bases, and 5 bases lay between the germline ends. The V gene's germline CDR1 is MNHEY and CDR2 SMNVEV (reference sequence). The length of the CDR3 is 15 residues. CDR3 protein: CASSLQGSYNSPLHF. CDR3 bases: TGTGCCAGCAGTTTACAGGGCTCCTATAATTCACCCCTCCACTTT.

CDR3 nucleotide sequence: TGTGCCAGCAGCAATGCCCAGGGTGAAAACATTCAGTACTTC. As protein: CASSNAQGENIQYF. The rearrangement joins TRBV13 to TRBJ2-4, with D possibly matching TRBD1 (5 bases). Deletions cut 5 bases from V and 5 bases from J, with 13 bases between. CDR1 and CDR2 from the germline V gene are PRHDT and FYEKMQ (reference sequence). This CDR3 is 14 amino acids long. Based on the CDR3 plus reference TRBV13 and TRBJ2-4, the full variable domain is AAGVIQSPRHLIKEKRETATLKCYPIPRHDTVYWYQQGPGQDPQFLISFYEKMQSDKGSIPDRFSAQQFSDYHSELNMSSLELGDSALYFCASSNAQGENIQYFGAGTRLSVL.

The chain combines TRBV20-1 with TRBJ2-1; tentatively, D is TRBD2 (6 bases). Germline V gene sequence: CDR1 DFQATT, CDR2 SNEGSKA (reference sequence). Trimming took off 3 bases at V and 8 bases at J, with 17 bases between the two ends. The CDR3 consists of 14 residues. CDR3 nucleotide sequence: TGCAGTGCTAGTTACGGGAGCGGGCGCGATGAGCAGTTCTTC. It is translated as CSASYGSGRDEQFF.

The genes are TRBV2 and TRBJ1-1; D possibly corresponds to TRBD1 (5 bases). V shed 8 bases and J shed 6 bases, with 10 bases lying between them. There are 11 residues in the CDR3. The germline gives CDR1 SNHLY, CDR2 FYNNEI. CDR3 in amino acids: CASGRGAEAFF. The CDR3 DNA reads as TGTGCCAGCGGGAGAGGGGCTGAAGCTTTCTTT. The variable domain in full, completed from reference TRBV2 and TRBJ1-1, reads EPEVTQTPSHQVTQMGQEVILRCVPISNHLYFYWYRQILGQKVEFLVSFYNNEISEKSEIFDDQFSVERPDGSNFTLKIRSTKLEDSAMYFCASGRGAEAFFGQGTRLTVV.

The CDR3 here is CSGRGLNTEAFF. For the CDR3, the DNA is TGCAGCGGCCGGGGACTGAACACTGAAGCTTTCTTT. The V call is TRBV29-1, the J call TRBJ1-1; TRBD1 might be the D (5 bases). The CDR3 consists of 12 residues. Germline CDR1 reads SQVTM; CDR2 reads ANQGSEA. V gave up 7 bases and J gave up 0 bases, with 9 bases separating them.

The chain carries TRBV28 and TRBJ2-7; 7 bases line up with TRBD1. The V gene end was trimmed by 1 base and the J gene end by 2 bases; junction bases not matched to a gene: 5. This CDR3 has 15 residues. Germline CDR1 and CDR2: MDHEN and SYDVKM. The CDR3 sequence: CASSLSQGRAYEQYF. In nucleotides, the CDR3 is TGTGCCAGCAGTTTATCACAGGGGCGAGCCTACGAGCAGTACTTC. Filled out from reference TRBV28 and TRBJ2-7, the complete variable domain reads DVKVTQSSRYLVKRTGEKVFLECVQDMDHENMFWYRQDPGLGLRLIYFSYDVKMKEKGDIPEGYSVSREKKERFSLILESASTNQTSMYLCASSLSQGRAYEQYFGPGTRLTVT.

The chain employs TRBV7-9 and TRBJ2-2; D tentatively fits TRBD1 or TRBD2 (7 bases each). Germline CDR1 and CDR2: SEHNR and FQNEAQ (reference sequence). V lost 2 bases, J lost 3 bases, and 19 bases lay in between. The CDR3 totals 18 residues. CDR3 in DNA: TGTGCCAGCAGCTTAAAAGGGAGGGGGCGGATCTACACCGGGGAGCTGTTTTTT. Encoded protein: CASSLKGRGRIYTGELFF.

Here the CDR3 reads CASSLLHRQTEAFF. The CDR3 nucleotides read TGTGCCAGCAGTTTACTACACCGTCAAACTGAAGCTTTCTTT. This sequence joins TRBV2 and TRBJ1-1; D remains ambiguous. In germline, CDR1 is SNHLY, CDR2 FYNNEI. Trimming removed 5 bases at V and 5 bases at J, with 15 bases between. This CDR3 is 14 amino acids long. Based on the CDR3 plus reference TRBV2 and TRBJ1-1, the full variable domain is EPEVTQTPSHQVTQMGQEVILRCVPISNHLYFYWYRQILGQKVEFLVSFYNNEISEKSEIFDDQFSVERPDGSNFTLKIRSTKLEDSAMYFCASSLLHRQTEAFFGQGTRLTVV.

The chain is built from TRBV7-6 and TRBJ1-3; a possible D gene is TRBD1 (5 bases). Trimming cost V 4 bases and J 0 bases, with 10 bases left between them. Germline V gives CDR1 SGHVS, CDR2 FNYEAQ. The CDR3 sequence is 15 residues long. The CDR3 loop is CASSSMTASGNTIYF. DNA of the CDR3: TGTGCCAGCAGCTCAATGACAGCCTCTGGAAACACCATATATTTT. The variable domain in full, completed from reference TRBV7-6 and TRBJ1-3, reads GAGVSQSPRYKVTKRGQDVALRCDPISGHVSLYWYRQALGQGPEFLTYFNYEAQQDKSGLPNDRFSAERPEGSISTLTIQRTEQRDSAMYRCASSSMTASGNTIYFGEGSWLTVV.

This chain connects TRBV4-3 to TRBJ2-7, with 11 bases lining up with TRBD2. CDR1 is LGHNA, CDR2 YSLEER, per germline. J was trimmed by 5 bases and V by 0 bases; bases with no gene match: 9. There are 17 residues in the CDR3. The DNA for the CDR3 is TGCGCCAGCAGCCAAGATCTTGAAACTAGCGGGAGAAACGAGCAGTACTTC. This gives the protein CASSQDLETSGRNEQYF.

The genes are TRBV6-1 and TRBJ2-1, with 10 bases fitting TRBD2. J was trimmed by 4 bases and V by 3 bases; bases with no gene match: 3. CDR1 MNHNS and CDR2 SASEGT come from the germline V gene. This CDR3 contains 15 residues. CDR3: CASSESSGSYNEQFF. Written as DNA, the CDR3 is TGTGCCAGCAGTGAGTCTAGCGGGAGTTACAATGAGCAGTTCTTC.

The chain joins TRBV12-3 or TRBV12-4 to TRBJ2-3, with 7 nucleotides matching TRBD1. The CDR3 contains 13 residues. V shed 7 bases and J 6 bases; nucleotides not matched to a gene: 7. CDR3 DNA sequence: TGTGCCAGCACTCCCAGGGGGAGTGATACGCAGTATTTT. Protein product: CASTPRGSDTQYF.